The 22 T cell receptor beta chains below all came from one sample that was sequenced in a study of blood T cell repertoires in COVID-19. Using immunoSEQ multiplex PCR, the repertoire was profiled, and TCRdb retains in-frame clones only, with some absent. Altogether 150,000 to 200,000 clones are present, 80% to 95% being singletons, with the ten largest covering approximately 0.48%. Sequenced input: peripheral blood. Every receptor here comes from a man between 45 and 60 years old with acute or convalescent COVID-19.

V usage is TRBV18 and J usage is TRBJ2-4, with D perhaps matching TRBD1 (5 bases). Germline V gives CDR1 KGHSH, CDR2 LQKENI. Trimming took 1 base from V and 1 from J, leaving 5 bases between them. CDR3 length equals 14 residues. CDR3 nucleotide sequence: TGTGCCAGCTCACCACAGGGGGCCAAAAACATTCAGTACTTC. Translating it yields CASSPQGAKNIQYF.

The J gene is TRBJ1-1, the V gene TRBV7-9; 9 positions agree with TRBD1. CDR1 is SEHNR and CDR2 is FQNEAQ in the germline V gene (reference sequence). The trim removed 5 bases at V and 11 bases at J, leaving 9 bases unmatched. The CDR3 length is 13 residues. CDR3 residues: CASSPRQGVSAFF. In nucleotides, the CDR3 is TGTGCCAGCAGCCCCAGACAGGGGGTTTCCGCTTTCTTT.

This chain joins TRBV5-5 and TRBJ1-2, with 7 bases aligning to TRBD1. V trimming: 4 bases; J trimming: 4 bases; junction bases outside the gene matches: 7. The CDR3 contains 14 residues. CDR1 is SGHKS and CDR2 is YYEKEE in the germline V gene (reference sequence). The DNA for the CDR3 is TGTGCCAGCAGCCTAGGGGGCGAAGGCTATGGCTACACCTTC. Residues: CASSLGGEGYGYTF.

The chain uses TRBV6-6 and TRBJ1-1; D is unclear. The V end was cut by 6 bases, the J end by 1 base, with 12 bases between. Germline lookup yields CDR1 MNHNY and CDR2 SVGAGI (reference sequence). This CDR3 region has 14 residues. This CDR3 reads CASSSYNENTEAFF. The DNA for the CDR3 is TGTGCCAGCAGCTCTTACAACGAGAACACTGAAGCTTTCTTT.

The V call is TRBV19, the J call TRBJ1-4, with no clear D. The V end was cut by 3 bases, the J end by 0 bases, with 5 bases between. Germline V CDR1 and CDR2: LNHDA, SQIVND (reference sequence). This CDR3 region has 14 residues. CDR3 sequence reads: CASSISATNEKLFF. As DNA, the CDR3 is TGTGCCAGTAGTATTTCAGCAACTAATGAAAAACTGTTTTTT.

CDR3 in amino acids: CASSPPGDGYTF. Written as DNA, the CDR3 is TGTGCCAGCAGCCCGCCCGGGGATGGCTACACCTTC. The chain couples TRBV7-9 to TRBJ1-2, with D unclear. The germline V and J ends were trimmed by 5 bases and 6 bases, with 10 bases remaining between them. The germline gives CDR1 SEHNR, CDR2 FQNEAQ (reference sequence). The CDR3 runs to 12 residues. Filled out from reference TRBV7-9 and TRBJ1-2, the complete variable domain reads DTGVSQNPRHKITKRGQNVTFRCDPISEHNRLYWYRQTLGQGPEFLTYFQNEAQLEKSRLLSDRFSAERPKGSFSTLEIQRTEQGDSAMYLCASSPPGDGYTFGSGTRLTVV.

V usage is TRBV7-8 and J usage is TRBJ2-1, with D maybe TRBD2 (6 bases). The germline V gene encodes CDR1 SGHVS and CDR2 FQNEAQ. This CDR3 region has 14 residues. The V end was cut by 5 bases, the J end by 6 bases, with 14 bases between. CDR3 protein: CASSPRDFINEQFF. DNA for the CDR3: TGTGCCAGCAGCCCGCGGGACTTCATCAATGAGCAGTTCTTC.

The chain has TRBV27 and TRBJ1-2; TRBD1 might be the D (5 bases). With 6 bases removed from V and 6 bases from J, the gap between germline ends came to 14 bases. The length of the CDR3 is 13 residues. Germline CDR1 and CDR2: MNHEY and SMNVEV (reference sequence). CDR3 amino acids: CASRRDFWDGYTF. CDR3 nucleotide sequence: TGTGCCAGCAGGCGGGACTTTTGGGATGGCTACACCTTC.

The chain combines TRBV11-1 with TRBJ1-5, with a weak D call TRBD1 (6 bases). Trimming removed 5 bases from V and 3 bases from J, with 11 bases in between. This CDR3 region has 14 residues. Germline V gives CDR1 SGHAT, CDR2 FQDESV (reference sequence). Written as DNA, the CDR3 is TGTGCCAGCAGCGCAGGACAGAACAATCAGCCCCAGCATTTT. This codes for CASSAGQNNQPQHF.

This chain uses TRBV10-2 with TRBJ2-1; TRBD1 is a possible D gene (5 bases). This CDR3 region has 15 residues. V dropped 4 bases and J dropped 4 bases, with 14 bases sitting between them. CDR1 is WSHSY and CDR2 is SAAADI in the germline V gene. CDR3 sequence reads: CASSGQTVGYNEQFF. The CDR3 DNA is TGCGCCAGCAGTGGCCAGACAGTGGGGTACAATGAGCAGTTCTTC.

V and J are TRBV2 and TRBJ1-4, with no clear D. There are 12 residues in the CDR3. V lost 7 bases and J 8 bases, leaving 11 bases between the germline ends. Per the germline V gene, CDR1 is SNHLY and CDR2 is FYNNEI. CDR3 DNA: TGTGCCAGCAACGTACATAAAGAAAAACTGTTTTTT. Its protein is CASNVHKEKLFF.

The chain uses TRBV19 and TRBJ2-7, with D possibly matching TRBD2 (6 bases). Trimming removed 10 bases at V and 3 bases at J, with 13 bases between. CDR3 length equals 12 residues. Germline V CDR1 and CDR2: LNHDA, SQIVND (reference sequence). CDR3 bases: TGTGCCACCTCGGACTACCGCTACGAGCAGTACTTC. Its protein is CATSDYRYEQYF.

V gene TRBV9 combines with J gene TRBJ2-2; 11 nucleotides align to TRBD2. The CDR3 covers 16 residues. Unmatched junction bases numbered 4, after V lost 0 bases and J lost 6 bases. Germline V CDR1 and CDR2: SGDLS, YYNGEE. The CDR3 loop is CASSVAPSGRSGELFF. The DNA of the CDR3 is TGTGCCAGCAGCGTAGCTCCTAGCGGGAGGTCCGGGGAGCTGTTTTTT.

The J gene is TRBJ1-4, the V gene TRBV7-9; weak D call: TRBD1 (5 bases). V lost 2 bases and J 8 bases, leaving 12 bases between the germline ends. This CDR3 region has 14 residues. Germline CDR1 is SEHNR and CDR2 is FQNEAQ (reference sequence). The DNA of the CDR3 is TGTGCCAGCAGCTTACGTGGGGCGTCGGAAAAACTGTTTTTT. This sequence encodes CASSLRGASEKLFF.

CDR3 residues: CASSLGRASGNTIYF. The CDR3 DNA sequence: TGTGCCAGCAGCTTAGGCAGGGCCTCTGGAAACACCATATATTTT. The chain is built from TRBV7-8 and TRBJ1-3, with D possibly TRBD1 on 5 matching bases. The CDR3 runs 15 residues. V gave up 1 base and J gave up 0 bases, with 7 bases separating them. Germline CDR1 SGHVS, CDR2 FQNEAQ.

The chain combines TRBV21-1 with TRBJ1-5; the D call of TRBD1 is as the table states it, not checked on the DNA. TRBV21-1 counts as a pseudogene. The CDR3 covers 19 residues. CDR3 sequence: CASSKLFRDRERNNQPQHF. In DNA form, the CDR3 reads TGTGCCAGCAGCAAGCTCTTCCGGGACAGGGAAAGGAACAATCAGCCCCAGCATTTT.

The V call is TRBV4-3, the J call TRBJ2-1; 10 bases line up with TRBD2. The CDR3 is 15 residues long. The V segment lost 2 bases and the J segment 6 bases; nucleotides outside the gene matches: 4. CDR1 is LGHNA and CDR2 is YSLEER in the germline V gene. The CDR3 DNA is TGCGCCAGCAGCCAACCTAGCGGGGGAGTCAATGAGCAGTTCTTC. Translation: CASSQPSGGVNEQFF.

The CDR3, as DNA: TGCGCCAGCAGCCAAGGAAGGTCCGGGACAGGGGCACCCCTTCTCCGCGAAAAACTGTTTTTT. Translation gives CASSQGRSGTGAPLLREKLFF. V and J are TRBV4-1 and TRBJ1-4; 10 nucleotides align to TRBD1. Germline lookup yields CDR1 MGHRA and CDR2 YSYEKL. The junction had 22 bases not matched to a gene; V was cut back by 1 base and J by 8 bases. This CDR3 is 21 amino acids long.

V is TRBV11-2 and J is TRBJ1-2, with 9 bases lining up with TRBD1. The CDR3 length is 17 residues. Germline CDR1 reads SGHAT; CDR2 reads FQNNGV. Trimming removed 0 bases from V and 4 bases from J; junction bases left unmatched: 9. The CDR3 nucleotides read TGTGCCAGCAGCTTAGATTCCGGGACAGGGAAAATCTATGGCTACACCTTC. Translating it yields CASSLDSGTGKIYGYTF.

The count of this clone is one. This rearrangement joins TRBV28 to TRBJ2-7; D gene unclear. The CDR3 totals 11 residues. Germline-derived CDR1 and CDR2 are MDHEN and SYDVKM. The V and J ends lost 6 bases and 6 bases respectively, with 9 bases between them. Written as DNA, the CDR3 is TGTGCCAGCAGCCAAATTAGCGAGCAGTACTTC. Translating gives CASSQISEQYF.

The gene calls are TRBV6-2 or TRBV6-3 and TRBJ1-4; D is possibly TRBD1 (5 bases). V dropped 5 bases and J dropped 0 bases, with 13 bases sitting between them. From germline, CDR1 is MNHEY and CDR2 SVGEGT. This CDR3 spans 16 amino acids. The CDR3 coding sequence is TGTGCCAGCAGTACCGACAGTTATGCAACTAATGAAAAACTGTTTTTT. Protein sequence: CASSTDSYATNEKLFF.

A note on this clone: One junction end does not reproduce the germline sequence, and a read error may be involved. The V call is TRBV6-1, the J call TRBJ2-3; 7 positions agree with TRBD2. CDR1 MNHNS and CDR2 SASEGT come from the germline V gene. This CDR3 spans 15 amino acids. The CDR3 nucleotides read TGTGCCAACAGTGAAGCGGAGACTAGCTCGTTTACGCAGTATTTT. Encoded protein: CANSEAETSSFTQYF.